This T cell receptor (beta chain) was identified during a study of T cells in Graves' hyperthyroidism and ophthalmopathy. General study findings and limits: From stable hyperthyroidism, ophthalmopathy was separated by a 13 V-J model.

About this clonotype: What it binds is unknown.

V dropped 4 bases and J dropped 2 bases, with 14 bases sitting between them. Per germline, CDR1 SGHTA and CDR2 FQGNSA. The length of the CDR3 is 16 residues. Regions amplified from RNA transcripts were the TCR beta CDR3 regions. The TCR CDR3 first-round RT-PCR relied on the HTBI primer set. TCRdb reanalysed the multiplex PCR reads using MiXCR and keeps one entry per CDR3 protein. The table records about 840,000 distinct CDR3 sequences, about 38% of them present only once. Sequencing was carried out using blood. The rearrangement links TRBV7-2 to TRBJ2-2, with TRBD2 as a possible D gene (6 bases). The clonotype comes from a man aged 18-30 years with Graves' hyperthyroidism. The CDR3 sequence: CASSWPGVINTGELFF. The CDR3 nucleotides are TGTGCCAGCAGCTGGCCGGGGGTGATCAACACCGGGGAGCTGTTTTTT. Combining the CDR3 with reference TRBV7-2 and TRBJ2-2 gives the whole variable domain GAGVSQSPSNKVTEKGKDVELRCDPISGHTALYWYRQSLGQGLEFLIYFQGNSAPDKSGLPSDRFSAERTGGSVSTLTIQRTQQEDSAVYLCASSWPGVINTGELFFGEGSRLTVL.